This is a list of T cell receptor beta chains from one sample in a study of CD4+ T cells in melanoma. Sequenced by immunoSEQ multiplex PCR; TCRdb stores in-frame clones only, minus some. This sample yields approximately 20,000 clones, of which roughly 85% are seen a single time; 5.1% belongs to the top ten. The sample comprised cells from a culture (not recorded whether cultured in vitro). These receptors all stem from a human donor with melanoma. The CDR3 runs from the conserved cysteine through the conserved F or W. Each record gives: V gene, CDR3 protein.

>TRBV4-2
CASSLVGTGSYEQYF
>TRBV4-1
CASSQHPGQGNQPQHF
>TRBV16
CASSPRKGGYQPQHF
>TRBV10-1
CASSDPGTGGREQYF
>TRBV6-5
CASSRGLAETQYF
>TRBV15
CATSRDQADTQYF
>TRBV7-9
CASSLALLKTGPSTDTQYF
>TRBV6-5
CASSLTGGSNQPQHF
>TRBV19
CASSPLVRAYEQYF
>TRBV15
CATSRDQGGAGNTIYF
>TRBV27
CASSTGSGFTDTQYF
>TRBV5-1
CASSLAPERGTAGYTF
>TRBV19
CASSSHRQETQYF
>TRBV30
CAWSVQGPGDTQYF
>TRBV9
CASSVRGLEETQYF
>TRBV25-1
CASSAPGLAGDTDTQYF
>TRBV6-6
CASRTQGNTEAFF
>TRBV5-6
CASSLGGQGFQETQYF
>TRBV4-1
CASSQGTVTEAFF
>TRBV2
CASSEEGGGDEQFF
>TRBV23-1
CASSPRRSAQYF
>TRBV4-1
CASSQDPTGLMRKLFF
>TRBV11-2
CASSRGQGVGSGYTF
>TRBV27
CASSLRTGGQFF
>TRBV5-4
CASSEGQGVNTEAFF
>TRBV7-2
CASSLFGLGQYF